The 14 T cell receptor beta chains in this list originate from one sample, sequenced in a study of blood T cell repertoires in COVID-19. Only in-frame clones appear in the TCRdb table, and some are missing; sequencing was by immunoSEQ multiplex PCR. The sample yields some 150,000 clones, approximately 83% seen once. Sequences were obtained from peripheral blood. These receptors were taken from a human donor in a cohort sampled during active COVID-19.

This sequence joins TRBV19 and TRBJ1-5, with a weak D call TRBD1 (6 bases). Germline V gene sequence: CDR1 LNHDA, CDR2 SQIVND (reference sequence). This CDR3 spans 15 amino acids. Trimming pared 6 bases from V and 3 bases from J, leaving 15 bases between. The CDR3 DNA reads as TGTGCCAGTAGCCGGGGGGGGGCTCCCAATCAGCCCCAGCATTTT. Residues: CASSRGGAPNQPQHF.

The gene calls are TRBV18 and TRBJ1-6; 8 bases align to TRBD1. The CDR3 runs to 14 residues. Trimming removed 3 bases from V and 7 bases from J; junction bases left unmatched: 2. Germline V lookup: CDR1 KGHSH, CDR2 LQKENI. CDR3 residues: CASSPDRGNSPLHF. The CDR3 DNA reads TGTGCCAGCTCACCCGACAGGGGCAATTCACCCCTCCACTTT.

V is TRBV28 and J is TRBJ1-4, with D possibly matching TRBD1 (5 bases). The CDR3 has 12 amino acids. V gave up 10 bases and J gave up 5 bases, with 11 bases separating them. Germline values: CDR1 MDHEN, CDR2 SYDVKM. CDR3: CATRQTNEKLFF. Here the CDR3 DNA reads TGTGCCACCAGACAGACCAATGAAAAACTGTTTTTT. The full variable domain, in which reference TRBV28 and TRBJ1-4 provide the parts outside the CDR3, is DVKVTQSSRYLVKRTGEKVFLECVQDMDHENMFWYRQDPGLGLRLIYFSYDVKMKEKGDIPEGYSVSREKKERFSLILESASTNQTSMYLCATRQTNEKLFFGSGTQLSVL.

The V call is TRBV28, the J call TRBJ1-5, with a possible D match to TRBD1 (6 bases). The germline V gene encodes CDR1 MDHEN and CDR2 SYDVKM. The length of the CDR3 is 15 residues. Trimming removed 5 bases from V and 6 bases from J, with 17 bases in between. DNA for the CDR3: TGTGCCAGCAGTCCCCGGCGGGGGGGCCTTCAGCCCCAGCATTTT. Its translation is CASSPRRGGLQPQHF.

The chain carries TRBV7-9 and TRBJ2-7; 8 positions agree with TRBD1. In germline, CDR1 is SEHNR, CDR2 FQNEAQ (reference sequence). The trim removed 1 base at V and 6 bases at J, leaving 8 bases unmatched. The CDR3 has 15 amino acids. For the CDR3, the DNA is TGTGCCAGCAGCTTAGGGGTTTCAGGGGGCGGCGAGCAGTACTTC. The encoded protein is CASSLGVSGGGEQYF.

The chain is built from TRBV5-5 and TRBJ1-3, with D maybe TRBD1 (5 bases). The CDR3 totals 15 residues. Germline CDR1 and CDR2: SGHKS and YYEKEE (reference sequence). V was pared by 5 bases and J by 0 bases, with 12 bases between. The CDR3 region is CASRSGLTSGNTIYF. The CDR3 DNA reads TGTGCCAGCAGATCGGGACTTACCTCTGGAAACACCATATATTTT.

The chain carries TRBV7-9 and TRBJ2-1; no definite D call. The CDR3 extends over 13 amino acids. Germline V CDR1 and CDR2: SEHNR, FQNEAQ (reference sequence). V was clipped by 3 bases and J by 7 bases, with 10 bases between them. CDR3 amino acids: CASSFQVDNEQFF. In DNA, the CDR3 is TGTGCCAGCAGCTTTCAGGTTGATAATGAGCAGTTCTTC.

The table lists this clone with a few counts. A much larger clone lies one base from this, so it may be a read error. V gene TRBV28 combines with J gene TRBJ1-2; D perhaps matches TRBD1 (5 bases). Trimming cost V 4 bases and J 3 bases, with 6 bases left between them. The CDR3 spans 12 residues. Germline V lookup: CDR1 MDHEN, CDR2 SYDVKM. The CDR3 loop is CASSSGYYGYTF. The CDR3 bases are TGTGCCAGCAGTTCAGGGTACTATGGCTACACCTTC.

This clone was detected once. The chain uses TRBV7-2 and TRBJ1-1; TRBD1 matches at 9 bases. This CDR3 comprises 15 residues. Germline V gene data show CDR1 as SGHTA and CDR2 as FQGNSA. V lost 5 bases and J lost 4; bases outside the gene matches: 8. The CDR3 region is CASSPQTGGVTEAFF. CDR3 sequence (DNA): TGTGCCAGCAGCCCACAGACAGGGGGGGTCACTGAAGCTTTCTTT.

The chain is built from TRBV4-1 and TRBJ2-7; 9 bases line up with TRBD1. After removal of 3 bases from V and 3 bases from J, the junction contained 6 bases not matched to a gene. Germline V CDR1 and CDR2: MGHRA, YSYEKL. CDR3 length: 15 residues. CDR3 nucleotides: TGCGCCAGCAGCCAGACAGGGGGGGGAATCTACGAGCAGTACTTC. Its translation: CASSQTGGGIYEQYF.

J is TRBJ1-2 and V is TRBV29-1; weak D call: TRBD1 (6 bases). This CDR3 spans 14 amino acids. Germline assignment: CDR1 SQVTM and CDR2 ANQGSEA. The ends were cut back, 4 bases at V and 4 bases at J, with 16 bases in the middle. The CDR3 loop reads CSVVDSTIVYGYTF. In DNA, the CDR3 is TGCAGCGTTGTGGACAGCACTATTGTCTATGGCTACACCTTC. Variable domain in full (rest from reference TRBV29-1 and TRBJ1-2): SAVISQKPSRDICQRGTSLTIQCQVDSQVTMMFWYRQQPGQSLTLIATANQGSEATYESGFVIDKFPISRPNLTFSTLTVSNMSPEDSSIYLCSVVDSTIVYGYTFGSGTRLTVV.

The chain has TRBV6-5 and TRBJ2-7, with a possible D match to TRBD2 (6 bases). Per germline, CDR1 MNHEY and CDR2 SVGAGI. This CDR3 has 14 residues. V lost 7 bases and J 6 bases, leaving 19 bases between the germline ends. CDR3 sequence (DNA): TGTGCCAGCACGCGACGGGAGATTGGTTTCGAGCAGTACTTC. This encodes CASTRREIGFEQYF.

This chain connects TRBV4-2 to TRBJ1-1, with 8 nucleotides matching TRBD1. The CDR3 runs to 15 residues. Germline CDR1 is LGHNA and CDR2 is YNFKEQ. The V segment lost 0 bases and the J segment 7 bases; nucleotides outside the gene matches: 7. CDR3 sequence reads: CASSQDRGPVLEAFF. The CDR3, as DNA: TGTGCCAGCAGCCAAGACAGGGGGCCGGTCCTTGAAGCTTTCTTT.

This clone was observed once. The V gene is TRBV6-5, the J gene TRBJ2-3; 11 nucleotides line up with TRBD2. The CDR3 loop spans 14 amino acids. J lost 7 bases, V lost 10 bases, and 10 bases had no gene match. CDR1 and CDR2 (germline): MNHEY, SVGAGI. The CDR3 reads CATSTSGSVNTQYF. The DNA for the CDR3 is TGTGCCACCTCCACTAGCGGGAGTGTAAATACGCAGTATTTT.